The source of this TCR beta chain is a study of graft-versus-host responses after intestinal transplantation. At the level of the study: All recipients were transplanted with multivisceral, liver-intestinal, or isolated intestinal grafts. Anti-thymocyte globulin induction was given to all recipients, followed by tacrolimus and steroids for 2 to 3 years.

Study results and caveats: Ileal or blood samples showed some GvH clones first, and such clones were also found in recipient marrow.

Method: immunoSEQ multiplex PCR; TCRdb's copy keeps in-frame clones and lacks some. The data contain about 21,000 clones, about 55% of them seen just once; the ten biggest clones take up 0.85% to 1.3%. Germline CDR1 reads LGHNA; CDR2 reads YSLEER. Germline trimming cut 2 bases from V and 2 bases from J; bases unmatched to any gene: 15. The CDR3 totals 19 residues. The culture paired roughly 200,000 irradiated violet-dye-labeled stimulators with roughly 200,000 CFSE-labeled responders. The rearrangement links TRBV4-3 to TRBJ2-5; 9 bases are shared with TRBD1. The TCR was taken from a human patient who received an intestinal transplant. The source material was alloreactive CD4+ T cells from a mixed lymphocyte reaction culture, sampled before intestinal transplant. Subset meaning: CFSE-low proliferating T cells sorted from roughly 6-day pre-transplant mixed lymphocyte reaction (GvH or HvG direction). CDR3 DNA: TGCGCCAGCAGCCAAACAGTGTGGGGACAGGGCACTCTGCAAGAGACCCAGTACTTC. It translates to CASSQTVWGQGTLQETQYF.